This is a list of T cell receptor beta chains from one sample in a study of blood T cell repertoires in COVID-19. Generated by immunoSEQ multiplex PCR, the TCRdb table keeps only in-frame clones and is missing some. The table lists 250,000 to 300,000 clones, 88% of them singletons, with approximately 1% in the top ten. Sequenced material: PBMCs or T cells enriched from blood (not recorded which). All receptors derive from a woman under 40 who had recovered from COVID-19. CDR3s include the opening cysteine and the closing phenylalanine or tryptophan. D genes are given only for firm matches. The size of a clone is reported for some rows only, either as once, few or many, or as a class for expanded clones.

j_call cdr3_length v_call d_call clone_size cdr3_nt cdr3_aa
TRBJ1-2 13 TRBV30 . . TGTGCCTGGAGCGGGGGTGCAGACTATGGCTACACCTTC CAWSGGADYGYTF
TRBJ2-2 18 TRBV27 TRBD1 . TGTGCCAGCAGTTGGACCGGGACAGGGGGCGGGAACACCGGGGAGCTGTTTTTT CASSWTGTGGGNTGELFF
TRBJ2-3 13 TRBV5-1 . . TGCGCCAGCAGCTTACTAGGAACAGATACGCAGTATTTT CASSLLGTDTQYF
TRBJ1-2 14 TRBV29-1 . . TGCAGCGCTGAACGGGGGGTAGGAGTCAGGGGCTACACCTTC CSAERGVGVRGYTF
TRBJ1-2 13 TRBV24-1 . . TGTGCCACCAGTCTAACGTCGGCGGCGGGCTACACCTTC CATSLTSAAGYTF
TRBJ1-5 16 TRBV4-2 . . TGTGCCAGCAGCCAAGAAGTAGGTGACATGAGTCAGCCCCAGCATTTT CASSQEVGDMSQPQHF
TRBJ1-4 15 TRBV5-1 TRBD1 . TGCGCCAGCAGCTTGGGGACAGGGTTGGGAGAAAAACTGTTTTTT CASSLGTGLGEKLFF
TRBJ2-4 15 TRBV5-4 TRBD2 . TGTGCCTCCCAGCTTAGAAATGCGGGGGGAGCCATTCAGTACTTC CASQLRNAGGAIQYF
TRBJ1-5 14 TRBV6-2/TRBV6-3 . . TGTGCCAGCAGTTCAGGACAAATAAATCAGCCCCAGCATTTT CASSSGQINQPQHF
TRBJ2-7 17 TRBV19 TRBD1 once TGTGCCAGTAGTTCAAGAGGACAGGGGAGGTTTCGCTACGAGCAGTACTTC CASSSRGQGRFRYEQYF
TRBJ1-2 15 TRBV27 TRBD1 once TGTGCCAGCAGCCAGGTGAACAGGGGAGACTATGGCTACACCTTC CASSQVNRGDYGYTF
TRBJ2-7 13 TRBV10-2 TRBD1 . TGCGCCACGGCCGGGACAGGGCCATACGAGCAGTACTTC CATAGTGPYEQYF
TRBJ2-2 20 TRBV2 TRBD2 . TGTGCCAGCAGTGCCCGACTAGCGGGGGGCCACCTATCGAACACCGGGGAGCTGTTTTTT CASSARLAGGHLSNTGELFF
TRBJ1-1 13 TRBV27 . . TGTGCCAGCAGTTTATCGCGAGGGACTGAAGCTTTCTTT CASSLSRGTEAFF
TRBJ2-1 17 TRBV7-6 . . TGTGCCAGCAGCTTACGAAAGGGGCCGAGCTCCTACAATGAGCAGTTCTTC CASSLRKGPSSYNEQFF
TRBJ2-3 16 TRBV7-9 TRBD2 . TGTGCCAGCAGTCACCTAGCGGGGGGGCAAGCAGATACGCAGTATTTT CASSHLAGGQADTQYF
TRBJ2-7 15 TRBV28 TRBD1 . TGTGCCAGCAGTCAAGCCGGGACAGGGGCAGGCGAGCAGTACTTC CASSQAGTGAGEQYF
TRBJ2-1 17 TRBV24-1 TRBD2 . TGTGCCACCAGTGATTTGCCCCGAGCGGGAGTGAACAATGAGCAGTTCTTC CATSDLPRAGVNNEQFF